The 18 T cell receptor beta chains below come from one sample, sequenced in a study of blood T cell repertoires in COVID-19. Generated by immunoSEQ multiplex PCR, the TCRdb table keeps only in-frame clones and is missing some. The table records approximately 290,000 clones, approximately 85% of them present only once. Sequenced: PBMCs or T cells enriched from blood (not recorded which). These receptors were collected from a woman in her 30s who had recovered from COVID-19.

This clone appeared once. The rearrangement joins TRBV15 to TRBJ1-3, with D perhaps matching TRBD1 (5 bases). The germline V gene has CDR1 LNHNV and CDR2 YYDKDF (reference sequence). This CDR3 is 15 amino acids long. V lost 11 bases, J lost 1 base, and 18 bases lay in between. Here the CDR3 DNA reads TGTGCCGCGTCCACAGGAGACCGTTCTGGAAACACCATATATTTT. It translates to CAASTGDRSGNTIYF.

The rearrangement links TRBV27 to TRBJ1-4; TRBD1 might be the D (5 bases). Trimming cost V 5 bases and J 8 bases, with 9 bases left between them. CDR3 length equals 12 residues. Germline V CDR1 and CDR2: MNHEY, SMNVEV (reference sequence). In nucleotides, the CDR3 is TGTGCCAGCAGTCAGGGAAGGGAAAAACTGTTTTTT. This translates into CASSQGREKLFF.

The rearrangement links TRBV6-5 to TRBJ2-7, with 11 bases lining up with TRBD2. Trimming at V came to 0 bases and at J to 2 bases, leaving 3 bases not matched to a gene. Per germline, CDR1 MNHEY and CDR2 SVGAGI. CDR3 size: 16 residues. CDR3 sequence (DNA): TGTGCCAGCAGTTACTCGCCTAGCGGGGGGACCTACGAGCAGTACTTC. It translates to CASSYSPSGGTYEQYF.

The chain is built from TRBV19 and TRBJ1-1; TRBD1 aligns across 10 bases. CDR3 length: 18 residues. Losses at the gene ends were 3 bases for V and 1 base for J; bases not matched to a gene: 11. In germline, CDR1 is LNHDA, CDR2 SQIVND (reference sequence). CDR3: CASSILETGGSGNTEAFF. The CDR3 DNA sequence: TGTGCCAGTAGTATTCTCGAGACAGGGGGCAGTGGGAACACTGAAGCTTTCTTT. The full variable domain, rest sourced from reference TRBV19 and TRBJ1-1, is DGGITQSPKYLFRKEGQNVTLSCEQNLNHDAMYWYRQDPGQGLRLIYYSQIVNDFQKGDIAEGYSVSREKKESFPLTVTSAQKNPTAFYLCASSILETGGSGNTEAFFGQGTRLTVV.

V and J are TRBV28 and TRBJ2-7, with D hard to call. The V and J ends lost 6 bases and 3 bases respectively, with 21 bases between them. Germline CDR1 MDHEN, CDR2 SYDVKM. CDR3 length: 16 residues. CDR3 protein: CASSSPNFGQNYEQYF. CDR3 nucleotide sequence: TGTGCCAGCAGCTCCCCAAATTTTGGGCAGAACTACGAGCAGTACTTC.

The chain links TRBV24-1 to TRBJ2-1; the match to TRBD1 covers 9 bases. The V gene end was trimmed by 3 bases and the J gene end by 5 bases; junction bases not matched to a gene: 7. The CDR3 has 16 residues. The germline gives CDR1 KGHDR, CDR2 SFDVKD. The CDR3 loop is CATSDTPGQGDNEQFF. CDR3 DNA sequence: TGTGCCACCAGTGATACTCCGGGACAGGGAGACAATGAGCAGTTCTTC.

Concerning this clone itself: The sample carries other DNA sequences with the same CDR3. The chain uses TRBV3-1 (or the pseudogene TRBV3-2) and TRBJ1-1, with a weak D call TRBD1 (6 bases). V was pared by 3 bases and J by 0 bases, with 8 bases between. CDR1 is LGHDT, CDR2 YNNKEL, per germline (reference sequence). The length of the CDR3 is 14 residues. As DNA, the CDR3 is TGTGCCAGCAGCCACCAGGGGATGAACACTGAAGCTTTCTTT. This sequence encodes CASSHQGMNTEAFF.

V and J are TRBV9 and TRBJ2-2; TRBD1 aligns across 10 bases. CDR1 SGDLS and CDR2 YYNGEE come from the germline V gene. The CDR3 totals 21 residues. Unmatched junction bases numbered 15, after V lost 1 base and J lost 0 bases. This CDR3 reads CASSVHRTGTGAVTNTGELFF. The CDR3 DNA reads as TGTGCCAGCAGCGTACATCGCACCGGGACAGGGGCCGTTACGAACACCGGGGAGCTGTTTTTT.

The CDR3 DNA sequence: TGTGCCAGCAGCTCGTGGACTAGCGACAATGAGCAGTTCTTC. Protein product: CASSSWTSDNEQFF. The chain links TRBV7-2 to TRBJ2-1; 9 bases are a match to TRBD2. The germline V gene encodes CDR1 SGHTA and CDR2 FQGNSA. The CDR3 is 14 amino acids. Germline trimming cut 4 bases from V and 5 bases from J; bases unmatched to any gene: 3.

The rearrangement uses TRBV29-1 and TRBJ2-6, with D possibly matching TRBD1 (6 bases). The CDR3 runs to 17 residues. Looked up from germline, CDR1 is SQVTM and CDR2 is ANQGSEA. V was pared by 4 bases and J by 2 bases, with 18 bases between. The CDR3 sequence is CSVAGVPGLTGANVLTF. The CDR3 DNA reads TGCAGCGTTGCAGGGGTCCCGGGCCTAACTGGGGCCAACGTCCTGACTTTC.

V usage is TRBV5-6 and J usage is TRBJ2-1; D not certain. Between the trimmed V and J ends, which lost 4 bases and 9 bases, there was a span of 14 bases. The germline V gene encodes CDR1 SGHDT and CDR2 YYEEEE. This CDR3 region has 13 residues. CDR3 residues: CASSLPQDGEQFF. In nucleotides, the CDR3 is TGTGCCAGCAGCCTCCCCCAGGATGGTGAGCAGTTCTTC.

CDR3 nucleotides: TGCGCCAGCAGCTTGGAGGGGACTCTCGTGAACAATGAGCAGTTCTTC. Protein: CASSLEGTLVNNEQFF. The V gene is TRBV5-1, the J gene TRBJ2-1, with a possible D match to TRBD2 (6 bases). The CDR3 extends over 16 amino acids. Germline CDR1 reads SGHRS; CDR2 reads YFSETQ. The V end lost 0 bases, the J end lost 5 bases, and 15 bases lay between the germline ends.

The chain is built from TRBV2 and TRBJ2-7; a weak D match, TRBD2 (6 bases). The length of the CDR3 is 12 residues. The germline gives CDR1 SNHLY, CDR2 FYNNEI. With 7 bases removed from V and 3 bases from J, the gap between germline ends came to 10 bases. DNA for the CDR3: TGTGCCAGCACGGGAGACAGCTACGAGCAGTACTTC. It codes for CASTGDSYEQYF. The whole variable domain, remainder taken from reference TRBV2 and TRBJ2-7, is EPEVTQTPSHQVTQMGQEVILRCVPISNHLYFYWYRQILGQKVEFLVSFYNNEISEKSEIFDDQFSVERPDGSNFTLKIRSTKLEDSAMYFCASTGDSYEQYFGPGTRLTVT.

The chain recombines TRBV28 with TRBJ2-4, with 9 bases matching TRBD1. CDR1 MDHEN and CDR2 SYDVKM come from the germline V gene. Trimming cost V 3 bases and J 3 bases; bases outside gene matches: 30. The CDR3 is made up of 24 amino acids. CDR3 nucleotides: TGTGCCAGCAGTTTTGGACTCAGACCAAGGGGGACAGGGAAAAGCTCCACAAACAAAAACATTCAGTACTTC. Translated, it gives CASSFGLRPRGTGKSSTNKNIQYF.

The chain couples TRBV7-2 to TRBJ2-1; maybe TRBD2 (5 bases). Germline CDR1 SGHTA, CDR2 FQGNSA. The CDR3 totals 13 residues. V lost 6 bases, J lost 16 bases, and 22 bases lay in between. CDR3 sequence: CASRLPLTTWIFF. CDR3 sequence (DNA): TGTGCCAGCAGATTACCCCTGACTACGTGGATTTTCTTC.

This chain joins TRBV5-1 and TRBJ2-3; 8 bases align to TRBD1. J gave up 6 bases and V 3 bases, and 15 bases lay outside the gene matches. Germline assignment: CDR1 SGHRS and CDR2 YFSETQ. The CDR3 consists of 17 residues. CDR3 protein: CASSYYRTGKGKDTQYF. The CDR3 DNA follows: TGCGCCAGCAGCTACTACCGGACAGGGAAGGGCAAGGATACGCAGTATTTT.

The chain combines TRBV7-9 with TRBJ2-5; the D gene is possibly TRBD1 (5 bases). The CDR3 spans 14 residues. CDR1 and CDR2 (germline): SEHNR, FQNEAQ (reference sequence). Trimming took off 3 bases at V and 2 bases at J, with 10 bases between the two ends. The CDR3: CASSFIRGQETQYF. DNA for the CDR3: TGTGCCAGCAGCTTTATAAGGGGACAAGAGACCCAGTACTTC.

The V and J genes are TRBV7-9 and TRBJ2-1; D might be TRBD2 (6 bases). Germline V gives CDR1 SEHNR, CDR2 FQNEAQ (reference sequence). V lost 1 base to trimming and J lost 14 bases, with 21 bases between them. The CDR3 has 15 amino acids. The CDR3 DNA follows: TGTGCCAGCAGCTTAGAGCTTGGGGCGCTAGCGTTCAAGTTCTTC. Protein product: CASSLELGALAFKFF. The full variable domain, with the rest looked up from reference TRBV7-9 and TRBJ2-1, is DTGVSQNPRHKITKRGQNVTFRCDPISEHNRLYWYRQTLGQGPEFLTYFQNEAQLEKSRLLSDRFSAERPKGSFSTLEIQRTEQGDSAMYLCASSLELGALAFKFFGPGTRLTVL.